This record covers a single T cell receptor beta chain. No antigen is known for it. Both 60 Vbeta primers and 13 Jbeta primers went into the PCR. The repertoire was sequenced with immunoSEQ multiplex PCR; TCRdb's copy has only in-frame clones and lacks some. The sample has fewer than 200,000 clones, around four fifths seen once. The source of the sample is a study of cytomegalovirus exposure and HLA in healthy donors. Turning to the study itself: An earlier analysis identified 117 million unique TCR beta sequences in 150 million to 200 million T cells. Study results and caveats: While the bulk of TCR sequences proved rare, some public TCRs turned up in many donors. It was confirmed in vitro that a few of the CMV-associated chains were specific for CMV antigens.

This CDR3 comprises 14 residues. Per the germline V gene, CDR1 is MGHRA and CDR2 is YSYEKL. Deletions cut 0 bases from V and 10 bases from J, with 13 bases between. The donors, nominally healthy at sampling, likely had unrecorded immune exposures. The sequence came from a man aged 25 to 40 in good health and CMV-seronegative. The genes are TRBV4-1 and TRBJ2-1; D is perhaps TRBD2 (5 bases). Sequencing was carried out using PBMCs. The CDR3 spells CASSQDDRGDEQFF. CDR3 sequence (DNA): TGCGCCAGCAGCCAAGATGATCGGGGAGACGAGCAGTTCTTC.